This T cell receptor (beta chain) was sequenced in a study of blood T cells in healthy people across ages. Investigators took ten milliliters of peripheral blood from every donor. Then a second PCR, running about 6 to 11 cycles, was carried out with a sample-barcoded 5' primer and a J-beta primer mix. TCRdb reprocessed the 5' RACE reads with MiXCR, giving one entry per CDR3 protein. The table has around 800,000 distinct CDR3 sequences, under 30% seen once; the top ten hold about 3%. The CDR3 loop spans 10 amino acids. Germline lookup yields CDR1 SQVTM and CDR2 ANQGSEA. V was trimmed by 7 bases and J by 7 bases, leaving 10 bases between them. These same records also appear under a second study, on T cells of mothers and their children.

The sequencing input was blood. The V gene is TRBV29-1, the J gene TRBJ1-1; D might be TRBD1 (5 bases). The sequence was collected from a boy between 10 and 17 years old in good health. The CDR3 region has the DNA TGCAGCGCGATACAGGATGAAGCTTTCTTT. This sequence encodes CSAIQDEAFF.